The T cell receptor beta chain described here comes from a study of T cells after yellow fever vaccination. Study-level findings and limits: FACS-sorted repertoires could harbor abundant contaminating bulk-population clonotypes.

This clonotype turned up a few times. Its antigen is still unknown. V was shortened by 7 bases and J by 2 bases, with 18 bases between the two germline ends. CDR1 is MNHEY, CDR2 SVGAGI, per germline. There are 17 residues in the CDR3. Using its own MiXCR run on the 5' RACE reads, TCRdb lists one record per CDR3 protein. The sample lists 300,000 to 400,000 distinct CDR3 sequences, under 15% occurring once. The V gene is TRBV6-5, the J gene TRBJ2-6; D remains unclear. The sequence was obtained from a man aged 18 to 30 who received the YFV17D yellow fever vaccine. The sequences come from CD4+ T cells sorted from PBMCs, collected 15 days after the yellow fever booster vaccination. This chain's CDR3 is CASTAWPSGTGANVLTF. Written as DNA, the CDR3 is TGTGCCAGCACCGCGTGGCCCTCGGGCACTGGGGCCAACGTCCTGACTTTC.